This section outlines one T cell receptor beta chain sequence together with its context. The treatment was: oral pan-JAK inhibitor, 5-10 mg twice daily. This sample is drawn from a study of CD8+ T cells in alopecia areata. CDR1 is SGHTA and CDR2 is FQGTGA in the germline V gene. Trimming removed 3 bases at V and 7 bases at J, with 6 bases between. The CDR3 sequence is 12 residues long. RNA extraction and reverse transcription yielded cDNA as sequencing template. Method: immunoSEQ multiplex PCR; TCRdb's copy keeps in-frame clones and lacks some. The data contain fewer than 350,000 clones, roughly 64% of them seen just once; the ten biggest clones take up approximately 1.8%.

The material sequenced was CD4+ T cells sorted from blood, taken at week 24, from a patient treated with tofacitinib. The sequence came from a human donor with alopecia areata. This rearrangement joins TRBV7-3 to TRBJ2-2; tentatively, D is TRBD1 or TRBD2 (5 bases each). CDR3 coding DNA: TGTGCCAGCAGCTTGGGGGACGGGGAGCTGTTTTTT. Amino acids: CASSLGDGELFF.